The 10 T cell receptor beta chains presented below share a single source sample, sequenced in a study of blood T cell repertoires in COVID-19. Libraries were prepared by immunoSEQ multiplex PCR; TCRdb keeps only in-frame clonotypes and omits some of them. The data contain hundreds of thousands of clones, about 82% of them singletons. Sequenced input: PBMCs or T cells enriched from blood (not recorded which). The receptors shown here come from a woman between 50 and 59 years old who had recovered from COVID-19.

The chain joins TRBV25-1 to TRBJ1-4; D remains ambiguous. From germline, CDR1 is MGHDK and CDR2 SYGVNS. The CDR3 is made up of 13 amino acids. The germline V and J ends were trimmed by 5 bases and 7 bases, with 11 bases remaining between them. The CDR3 DNA follows: TGTGCCAGCAGTTTTTCCGCGTTTGAAAAACTGTTTTTT. As protein: CASSFSAFEKLFF.

This clone turned up a few times. V is TRBV11-2 and J is TRBJ2-6; D unresolved. This CDR3 has 14 amino acids. The germline V and J ends were trimmed by 6 bases and 0 bases, with 6 bases remaining between them. Germline CDR1 SGHAT, CDR2 FQNNGV. CDR3 protein: CASSEASGANVLTF. The DNA for the CDR3 is TGTGCCAGCAGTGAAGCCTCTGGGGCCAACGTCCTGACTTTC.

The chain carries TRBV7-8 and TRBJ1-1; D is unresolved. Germline CDR1 and CDR2: SGHVS and FQNEAQ. The CDR3 totals 13 residues. V lost 2 bases and J 4 bases, leaving 8 bases between the germline ends. DNA of the CDR3: TGTGCCAGCAGCTTAAACCCAGTCACTGAAGCTTTCTTT. Translation: CASSLNPVTEAFF.

This chain connects TRBV28 to TRBJ2-7, with 11 bases matching TRBD1. The V gene end was trimmed by 5 bases and the J gene end by 7 bases; junction bases not matched to a gene: 10. Germline CDR1 reads MDHEN; CDR2 reads SYDVKM. The CDR3 is 15 residues long. Here the CDR3 DNA reads TGTGCCAGCAGTCCCCCGGGACAGGGGGGAAGTGAGCAGTACTTC. Translating gives CASSPPGQGGSEQYF.

The CDR3, as DNA: TGTGCCAGCAGCACTACAGGGACCACCATATATTTT. It specifies CASSTTGTTIYF. The V and J genes are TRBV28 and TRBJ1-3, with a tentative D call TRBD1 (6 bases). Trimming stripped 6 bases from V and 9 bases from J, with 12 bases between. Germline CDR1 is MDHEN and CDR2 is SYDVKM. This CDR3 comprises 12 residues.

V and J are TRBV6-2 or TRBV6-3 and TRBJ2-3; tentative D call: TRBD2 (5 bases). Trimming shortened V by 3 bases and J by 3 bases, and 10 bases separated the two germline ends. The CDR3 runs 14 residues. The germline gives CDR1 MNHEY, CDR2 SVGEGT. The CDR3, as DNA: TGTGCCAGCAGTTATGTCAGGAGGACAGATACGCAGTATTTT. Encoded protein: CASSYVRRTDTQYF.

Here the CDR3 reads CASSYSFTQYF. The DNA of the CDR3 is TGTGCCAGCAGTTATAGCTTTACGCAGTATTTT. The J gene is TRBJ2-3, the V gene TRBV12-3 or TRBV12-4; D not resolved. This CDR3 is 11 amino acids long. V lost 4 bases, J lost 8 bases, and 7 bases lay in between.

The rearrangement uses TRBV28 and TRBJ2-7; D possibly corresponds to TRBD1 (5 bases). Trimming removed 6 bases from V and 1 base from J, with 13 bases in between. This CDR3 has 14 residues. Germline assignment: CDR1 MDHEN and CDR2 SYDVKM. This chain's CDR3 is CASRGQGYSYEQYF. The CDR3 nucleotides are TGTGCCAGCAGGGGGCAGGGATATTCCTACGAGCAGTACTTC.

This rearrangement joins TRBV21-1 to TRBJ1-4; the DNA was not used to check the table's D call, TRBD1. TRBV21-1 is a pseudogene. The CDR3 extends over 17 amino acids. For the CDR3, the DNA is TGTGCCAGCAGCAAAGGTCCTCCGGGACAGGTTAGCGAAAAACTGTTTTTT. Translation: CASSKGPPGQVSEKLFF.

This clone appeared once. This chain joins TRBV30 and TRBJ2-2, with a possible D match to TRBD2 (6 bases). Looked up from germline, CDR1 is GTSNPN and CDR2 is SVGIG (reference sequence). The length of the CDR3 is 14 residues. Trimming stripped 3 bases from V and 6 bases from J, with 14 bases between. CDR3 region: CAWSKRRDAGELFF. CDR3 bases: TGTGCCTGGAGCAAGAGGCGGGACGCCGGGGAGCTGTTTTTT. Combining the CDR3 with reference TRBV30 and TRBJ2-2 gives the whole variable domain SQTIHQWPATLVQPVGSPLSLECTVEGTSNPNLYWYRQAAGRGLQLLFYSVGIGQISSEVPQNLSASRPQDRQFILSSKKLLLSDSGFYLCAWSKRRDAGELFFGEGSRLTVL.